This T cell receptor beta chain was documented in a study of blood T cell repertoires in COVID-19. Germline V gene data show CDR1 as ENHRY and CDR2 as SYGVKD. CDR3 length equals 15 residues. Trimming pared 6 bases from V and 0 bases from J, leaving 13 bases between. The Seattle site enrolled patients during active infection and followed them longitudinally. Only in-frame clones appear in the TCRdb table, and some are missing; sequencing was by immunoSEQ multiplex PCR. The data show 130,000 or so clones, over 80% seen once. This chain joins TRBV10-3 and TRBJ2-3; D may be TRBD2 (6 bases). The receptor comes from a man aged 25-45 years with COVID-19, enrolled during active disease. The sequencing sample was made of peripheral blood. CDR3 coding DNA: TGTGCCATCAGAGGAACGGACTATAGCACAGATACGCAGTATTTT. It yields the protein CAIRGTDYSTDTQYF.